This entry lists 23 T cell receptor beta chains sequenced from one sample in a study of cytomegalovirus exposure and HLA in healthy donors. PCR used 60 Vbeta primers and 13 Jbeta primers. Sequencing used immunoSEQ multiplex PCR; TCRdb keeps in-frame clones, though not all of them. The sample consists of 45,000 to 65,000 clones, roughly 80% of them appearing once. The sequenced sample was PBMCs. Receptors originate from a young man in good health and CMV-seronegative.

The CDR3 spells CAISEDTRKNTEAFF. The CDR3 DNA follows: TGTGCCATCAGTGAAGATACCAGGAAGAACACTGAAGCTTTCTTT. The chain is built from TRBV10-3 and TRBJ1-1; D is ambiguous. The CDR3 consists of 15 residues. The V end lost 3 bases, the J end lost 1 base, and 12 bases lay between the germline ends. CDR1 and CDR2 (germline): ENHRY, SYGVKD.

The V call is TRBV2, the J call TRBJ1-2; TRBD1 aligns across 9 bases. Germline trimming cut 4 bases from V and 4 bases from J; bases unmatched to any gene: 4. The CDR3 consists of 14 residues. Germline lookup yields CDR1 SNHLY and CDR2 FYNNEI. This chain's CDR3 is CASSGQGGGYGYTF. DNA for the CDR3: TGTGCCAGCAGTGGACAGGGGGGGGGCTATGGCTACACCTTC.

The rearrangement links TRBV5-4 to TRBJ2-7; TRBD2 agrees at 11 bases. CDR3 length: 14 residues. The trim removed 5 bases at V and 5 bases at J, leaving 6 bases unmatched. CDR1 SGHNT and CDR2 YYREEE come from the germline V gene (reference sequence). Here the CDR3 reads CASSNKLAGDEQYF. DNA of the CDR3: TGTGCCAGCAGTAATAAACTAGCGGGAGACGAGCAGTACTTC.

The chain carries TRBV5-4 and TRBJ1-4; 9 nucleotides agree with TRBD1. Germline V lookup: CDR1 SGHNT, CDR2 YYREEE (reference sequence). CDR3 length: 15 residues. Germline trimming cut 3 bases from V and 2 bases from J; bases unmatched to any gene: 2. CDR3 nucleotides: TGTGCCAGCAGCTCGACAGGGGGGACTAATGAAAAACTGTTTTTT. Protein product: CASSSTGGTNEKLFF.

The rearrangement links TRBV14 to TRBJ2-6; 8 bases map to TRBD2. The CDR3 is 17 residues long. V lost 2 bases and J lost 1; bases outside the gene matches: 4. Germline CDR1 SGHDN, CDR2 FVKESK. The CDR3: CASSQTSGFSGANVLTF. The CDR3 DNA sequence: TGTGCCAGCAGCCAAACTAGCGGATTTTCTGGGGCCAACGTCCTGACTTTC.

Note on this clone: At one end the junction does not follow the germline gene, possibly because of a read error. This chain connects TRBV7-7 to TRBJ2-7, with 11 bases identical to TRBD1. Germline CDR1 reads SSHAT; CDR2 reads FNYEAQ (reference sequence). The CDR3 spans 16 residues. The CDR3 region is CASSLGPGQGAYEQYF. In DNA, the CDR3 is TGTGCTAGCAGCTTAGGGCCGGGACAGGGGGCCTACGAGCAGTACTTC.

This clone was found once. The chain links TRBV19 to TRBJ1-2; possible D gene TRBD1, 5 bases. This CDR3 is built from 13 residues. Germline V lookup: CDR1 LNHDA, CDR2 SQIVND (reference sequence). V lost 7 bases and J lost 4, with 13 bases in between. Here the CDR3 reads CASTPDRGYGYTF. CDR3 bases: TGTGCCAGTACTCCAGACAGAGGCTATGGCTACACCTTC.

The J gene is TRBJ1-1, the V gene TRBV15; unclear D gene. The CDR3 runs 14 residues. Trimming took 3 bases from V and 5 from J, leaving 13 bases between them. Germline lookup yields CDR1 LNHNV and CDR2 YYDKDF (reference sequence). The CDR3 region has the DNA TGTGCCACCAGCAGCAGGTCAGGTCGGACTGAAGCTTTCTTT. Protein sequence: CATSSRSGRTEAFF.

The rearrangement links TRBV27 to TRBJ2-1, with D perhaps matching TRBD1 (5 bases). This CDR3 comprises 15 residues. The germline CDR1 and CDR2 sequences are MNHEY and SMNVEV (reference sequence). V lost 0 bases and J lost 13, with 19 bases in between. The CDR3 DNA reads as TGTGCCAGCAGTTTATCGGGGCGGATGGCCCCCCTCCAGTTCTTC. Protein product: CASSLSGRMAPLQFF.

The chain recombines TRBV7-9 with TRBJ2-3, with D possibly TRBD2 on 7 matching bases. The V gene lost 1 base and the J gene lost 4 bases, with 12 bases spanning the gap. Germline CDR1 and CDR2: SEHNR and FQNEAQ (reference sequence). The CDR3 extends over 15 amino acids. In DNA, the CDR3 is TGTGCCAGCAGCTTAGTCGGGGGGCCTGCAGATACGCAGTATTTT. Amino acid sequence: CASSLVGGPADTQYF.

The V gene is TRBV4-2, the J gene TRBJ2-1; 14 nucleotides line up with TRBD2. Germline V CDR1 and CDR2: LGHNA, YNFKEQ. The CDR3 runs 21 residues. The V gene end was trimmed by 2 bases and the J gene end by 3 bases; junction bases not matched to a gene: 15. The CDR3 reads CASSQKGGETSGRGVYNEQFF. In DNA form, the CDR3 reads TGTGCCAGCAGCCAAAAGGGGGGTGAGACTAGCGGGAGGGGGGTCTACAATGAGCAGTTCTTC.

The genes are TRBV11-2 and TRBJ2-7; possible D gene TRBD1, 6 bases. The CDR3 totals 16 residues. Trimming cost V 6 bases and J 5 bases, with 23 bases left between them. Germline V CDR1 and CDR2: SGHAT, FQNNGV. CDR3 protein: CASSRDRDTRGDEQYF. For the CDR3, the DNA is TGTGCCAGCAGTAGAGATCGGGACACCAGGGGAGACGAGCAGTACTTC.

This clone was picked up a small number of times. J is TRBJ1-1 and V is TRBV4-2, with D possibly being TRBD1 (5 bases). The CDR3 loop spans 15 amino acids. The ends were cut back, 4 bases at V and 3 bases at J, with 15 bases in the middle. Germline CDR1 is LGHNA and CDR2 is YNFKEQ. The DNA for the CDR3 is TGTGCCAGCAGCCCCAGGGAAGATATTTACACTGAAGCTTTCTTT. It is translated as CASSPREDIYTEAFF.

This clone has just one count. The chain has TRBV6-1 and TRBJ1-6; a weak D match, TRBD1 (6 bases). CDR1 MNHNS and CDR2 SASEGT come from the germline V gene. This CDR3 has 14 residues. Trimming removed 4 bases from V and 7 bases from J, with 11 bases in between. The CDR3, as DNA: TGTGCCAGCAGTGCCGGACAGATCAATTCACCCCTCCACTTT. It translates to CASSAGQINSPLHF.

V and J are TRBV30 and TRBJ2-7, with TRBD2 identical over 11 bases. CDR3 length: 14 amino acids. Trimming at V came to 5 bases and at J to 4 bases, leaving 7 bases not matched to a gene. The germline CDR1 and CDR2 sequences are GTSNPN and SVGIG (reference sequence). CDR3 DNA sequence: TGTGCCTGGGCCCATCGACTAGCGGGGTACGAGCAGTACTTC. Its translation is CAWAHRLAGYEQYF.

The gene calls are TRBV6-5 and TRBJ1-1, with D perhaps matching TRBD1 (6 bases). CDR1 and CDR2 (germline): MNHEY, SVGAGI. V shed 5 bases and J shed 5 bases, with 15 bases lying between them. CDR3 size: 14 residues. CDR3 loop: CASSPWDKTTEAFF. In DNA form, the CDR3 reads TGTGCCAGCAGTCCATGGGACAAGACTACTGAAGCTTTCTTT.

The V and J genes are TRBV30 and TRBJ1-1; the match to TRBD1 covers 9 bases. V lost 3 bases to trimming and J lost 7 bases; unmatched junction nucleotides: 3. The CDR3 contains 12 residues. Germline V lookup: CDR1 GTSNPN, CDR2 SVGIG (reference sequence). The CDR3 reads CAWRGQGFEAFF. The CDR3 coding sequence is TGTGCCTGGAGGGGACAGGGATTTGAAGCTTTCTTT.

The chain couples TRBV28 to TRBJ2-5; TRBD2 matches at 9 bases. The CDR3 totals 15 residues. Germline CDR1 reads MDHEN; CDR2 reads SYDVKM. J was trimmed by 6 bases and V by 5 bases; bases with no gene match: 10. As DNA, the CDR3 is TGTGCCAGCAGTCCGGCGGGAGGGCGGGGAAAGACCCAGTACTTC. Amino acid sequence: CASSPAGGRGKTQYF.

The chain has TRBV7-6 and TRBJ1-2; 7 bases align to TRBD1. Unmatched junction bases numbered 9, after V lost 4 bases and J lost 4 bases. This CDR3 has 15 residues. Germline V lookup: CDR1 SGHVS, CDR2 FNYEAQ. DNA of the CDR3: TGTGCCAGCAGCTCCTCCGAGACAGGGACCTATGGCTACACCTTC. Encoded protein: CASSSSETGTYGYTF.

The rearrangement joins TRBV7-8 to TRBJ2-5, with 10 bases aligning to TRBD2. Germline CDR1 and CDR2: SGHVS and FQNEAQ. The V segment lost 2 bases and the J segment 3 bases; nucleotides outside the gene matches: 3. This CDR3 contains 15 residues. CDR3 protein: CASSLLAGAEETQYF. The CDR3 nucleotides are TGTGCCAGCAGCTTACTAGCGGGGGCCGAAGAGACCCAGTACTTC.

This clone was detected only a few times. This rearrangement joins TRBV6-6 to TRBJ1-1, with 11 bases fitting TRBD1. Germline CDR1 and CDR2: MNHNY and SVGAGI (reference sequence). The CDR3 contains 15 residues. V trimming: 8 bases; J trimming: 5 bases; junction bases outside the gene matches: 10. The DNA of the CDR3 is TGTGCCAGCTCCGTGGGACAGGGGGGGATGACTGAAGCTTTCTTT. Amino acids: CASSVGQGGMTEAFF.

This chain uses TRBV15 with TRBJ2-3, with 8 bases that match TRBD2. Germline assignment: CDR1 LNHNV and CDR2 YYDKDF (reference sequence). There are 16 residues in the CDR3. V lost 0 bases to trimming and J lost 2 bases; unmatched junction nucleotides: 4. Written as DNA, the CDR3 is TGTGCCACCAGCAGAGATTTCGGACTAGCCACAGATACGCAGTATTTT. Its translation is CATSRDFGLATDTQYF.

The chain carries TRBV5-8 and TRBJ2-7; 7 bases fit TRBD2. CDR3 length: 13 residues. Germline V gives CDR1 SGHTS, CDR2 YDEGEE. The trim removed 0 bases at V and 4 bases at J, leaving 1 base unmatched. The CDR3 reads CASSLASGYEQYF. CDR3 in DNA: TGTGCCAGCAGCTTGGCTAGCGGATACGAGCAGTACTTC.